This TCR beta chain was captured by sequencing in a study of cytomegalovirus exposure and HLA in healthy donors. Study overall: Early release data held 85 million to 95 million unique TCRs from HLA-typed donors.

In regard to this clone: Its antigen is still unknown.

Points from the study as a whole: The classifier reportedly diagnosed cytomegalovirus status with high specificity and sensitivity. In a later analysis, TCR association rates varied by HLA locus: DRB1 most, HLA-C fewest.

Both 60 Vbeta primers and 13 Jbeta primers went into the PCR. Original data processing: Roughly 11 million of the about 80 million unique TCR beta chains counted in a later analysis were shared. Generated by immunoSEQ multiplex PCR, the TCRdb table keeps only in-frame clones and is missing some. The V and J calls and the clone size are those of that table, but D and trimming were determined from the DNA. This table holds 120,000 or so clones, roughly 63% found once. The receptor was isolated from a man aged 25-45 years in good health and CMV-seropositive. Sequenced material: PBMCs.

The CDR3 loop is CASSTQETIFWGYTF. Written as DNA, the CDR3 is TGTGCCAGCTCGACTCAGGAGACTATCTTTTGGGGCTACACCTTC. The chain recombines TRBV28 with TRBJ1-2; D not resolved. Germline lookup yields CDR1 MDHEN and CDR2 SYDVKM. The CDR3 runs to 15 residues. Trimming removed 8 bases from V and 8 bases from J, with 24 bases in between.